These 3 T cell receptor beta chains were sequenced from one sample in a study of long-term antiretroviral therapy in people with HIV. The immunoSEQ assay was v3.0, run at survey level. The method was immunoSEQ multiplex PCR; TCRdb's version includes in-frame clones alone and lacks a portion of them. This sample has tens of thousands of clones, with roughly 91% found just once. Sequencing was performed on unsorted PBMCs, taken 2.3 years after starting antiretroviral therapy. The receptors were sampled from a man in his sixties with HIV.

This clone was seen more than once but under ten times. The chain joins TRBV2 to TRBJ2-7; 16 bases fit TRBD2. CDR1 is SNHLY and CDR2 is FYNNEI in the germline V gene. The CDR3 is made up of 16 amino acids. The V and J ends lost 8 bases and 6 bases, in that order; junction bases with no gene match: 10. Written as DNA, the CDR3 is TGTGCCAGCCTATACGGGACTAGCGGGAGGGCCTCCGAGCAGTACTTC. This gives the protein CASLYGTSGRASEQYF.

The V call is TRBV5-1, the J call TRBJ2-2; 15 bases fit TRBD2. Trimming at V came to 0 bases and at J to 12 bases, leaving 9 bases not matched to a gene. The CDR3 is made up of 17 amino acids. The germline V gene encodes CDR1 SGHRS and CDR2 YFSETQ. The CDR3 spells CASSLGGLAGGGAKLFF. As DNA, the CDR3 is TGCGCCAGCAGCTTGGGAGGACTAGCGGGAGGGGGCGCGAAGCTGTTTTTT.

V and J are TRBV2 and TRBJ2-5; 8 bases map to TRBD1. The CDR3 contains 15 residues. The germline CDR1 and CDR2 sequences are SNHLY and FYNNEI. The V and J ends lost 4 bases and 5 bases, in that order; junction bases with no gene match: 9. The CDR3 DNA sequence: TGTGCCAGCAGTGCGGACCGGACAGGGCCTGAGACCCAGTACTTC. It encodes CASSADRTGPETQYF.